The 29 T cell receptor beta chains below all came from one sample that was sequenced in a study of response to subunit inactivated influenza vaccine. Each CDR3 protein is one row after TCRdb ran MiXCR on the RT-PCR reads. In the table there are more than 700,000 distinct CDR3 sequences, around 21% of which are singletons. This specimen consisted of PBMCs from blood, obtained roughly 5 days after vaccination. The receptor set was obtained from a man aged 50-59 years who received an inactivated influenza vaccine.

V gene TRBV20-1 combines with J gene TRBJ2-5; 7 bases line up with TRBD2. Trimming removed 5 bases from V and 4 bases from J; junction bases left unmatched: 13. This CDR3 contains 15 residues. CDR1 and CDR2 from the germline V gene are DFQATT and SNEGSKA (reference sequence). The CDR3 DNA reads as TGCAGTGCTCGGGTCCTGGGGGAGGGGATAGAGACCCAGTACTTC. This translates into CSARVLGEGIETQYF.

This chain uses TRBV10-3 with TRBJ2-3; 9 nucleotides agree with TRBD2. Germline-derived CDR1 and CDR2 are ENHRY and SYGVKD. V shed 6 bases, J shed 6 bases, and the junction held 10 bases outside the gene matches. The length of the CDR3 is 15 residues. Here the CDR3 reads CAIRPGLARLDTQYF. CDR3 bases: TGTGCCATCAGGCCGGGACTAGCTAGGTTGGATACGCAGTATTTT.

In DNA form, the CDR3 reads TGTGCCAGCAGTTCCGGCCGTGGAGAAGGCTACACCTTC. Translated, it gives CASSSGRGEGYTF. This chain uses TRBV12-3 or TRBV12-4 with TRBJ1-2; D is ambiguous. Trimming removed 4 bases from V and 8 bases from J, with 14 bases in between. There are 13 residues in the CDR3.

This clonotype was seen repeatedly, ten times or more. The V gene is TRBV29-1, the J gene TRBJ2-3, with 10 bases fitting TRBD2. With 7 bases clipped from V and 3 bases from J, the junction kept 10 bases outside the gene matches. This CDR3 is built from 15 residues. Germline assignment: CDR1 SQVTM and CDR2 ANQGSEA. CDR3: CSGTVAGGVTDTQYF. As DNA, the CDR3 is TGCAGCGGGACAGTAGCGGGAGGCGTAACAGATACGCAGTATTTT.

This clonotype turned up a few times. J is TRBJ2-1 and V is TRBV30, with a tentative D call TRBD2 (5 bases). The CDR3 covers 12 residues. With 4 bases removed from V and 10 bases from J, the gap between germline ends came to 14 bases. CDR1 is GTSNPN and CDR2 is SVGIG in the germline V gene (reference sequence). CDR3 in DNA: TGTGCCTGGACTCGGGGTCAGGTGGAGCAGTTCTTC. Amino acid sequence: CAWTRGQVEQFF.

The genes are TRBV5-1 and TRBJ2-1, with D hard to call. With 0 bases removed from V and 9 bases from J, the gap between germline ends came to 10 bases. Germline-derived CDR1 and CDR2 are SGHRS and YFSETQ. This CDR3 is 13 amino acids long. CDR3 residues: CASSLGPWGEQFF. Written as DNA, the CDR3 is TGCGCCAGCAGCTTGGGGCCCTGGGGTGAGCAGTTCTTC.

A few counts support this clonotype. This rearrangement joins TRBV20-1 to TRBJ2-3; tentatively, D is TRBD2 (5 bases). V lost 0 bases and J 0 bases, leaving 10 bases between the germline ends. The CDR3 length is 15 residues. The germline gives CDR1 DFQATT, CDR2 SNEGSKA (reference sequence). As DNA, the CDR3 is TGCAGTGCTAGAGATCTAGAGCGGAGCACAGATACGCAGTATTTT. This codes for CSARDLERSTDTQYF.

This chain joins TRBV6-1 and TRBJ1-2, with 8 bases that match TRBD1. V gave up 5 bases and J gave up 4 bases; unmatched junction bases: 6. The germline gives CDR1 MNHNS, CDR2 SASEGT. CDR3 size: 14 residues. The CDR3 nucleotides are TGTGCCAGCAGTCCCACCGACAGGGGCTATGGCTACACCTTC. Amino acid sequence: CASSPTDRGYGYTF.

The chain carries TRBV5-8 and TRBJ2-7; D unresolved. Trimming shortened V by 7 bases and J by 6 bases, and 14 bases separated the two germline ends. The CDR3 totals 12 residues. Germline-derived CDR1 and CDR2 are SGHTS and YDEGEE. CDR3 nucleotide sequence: TGTGCCAGCGGCCTTGGGCTGGGCGAGCAGTACTTC. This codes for CASGLGLGEQYF. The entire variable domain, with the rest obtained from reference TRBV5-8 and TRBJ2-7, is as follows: EAGVTQSPTHLIKTRGQQATLRCSPISGHTSVYWYQQALGLGLQFLLWYDEGEERNRGNFPPRFSGRQFPNYSSELNVNALELEDSALYLCASGLGLGEQYFGPGTRLTVT.

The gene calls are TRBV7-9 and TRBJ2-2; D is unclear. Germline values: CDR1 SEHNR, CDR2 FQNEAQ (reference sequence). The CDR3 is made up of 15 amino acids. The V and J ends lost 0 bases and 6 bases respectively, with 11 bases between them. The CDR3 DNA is TGTGCCAGCAGCTTAGCCCTCTCTTACGCCGGGGAGCTGTTTTTT. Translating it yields CASSLALSYAGELFF. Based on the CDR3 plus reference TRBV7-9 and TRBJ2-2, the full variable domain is DTGVSQNPRHKITKRGQNVTFRCDPISEHNRLYWYRQTLGQGPEFLTYFQNEAQLEKSRLLSDRFSAERPKGSFSTLEIQRTEQGDSAMYLCASSLALSYAGELFFGEGSRLTVL.

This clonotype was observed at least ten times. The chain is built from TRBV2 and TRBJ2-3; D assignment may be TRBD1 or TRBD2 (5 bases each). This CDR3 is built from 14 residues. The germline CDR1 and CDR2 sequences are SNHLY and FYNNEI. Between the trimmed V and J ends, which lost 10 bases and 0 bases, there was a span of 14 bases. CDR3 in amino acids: CATSGTPSTDTQYF. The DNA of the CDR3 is TGTGCCACGTCAGGGACGCCGAGCACAGATACGCAGTATTTT. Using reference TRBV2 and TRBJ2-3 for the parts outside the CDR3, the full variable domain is EPEVTQTPSHQVTQMGQEVILRCVPISNHLYFYWYRQILGQKVEFLVSFYNNEISEKSEIFDDQFSVERPDGSNFTLKIRSTKLEDSAMYFCATSGTPSTDTQYFGPGTRLTVL.

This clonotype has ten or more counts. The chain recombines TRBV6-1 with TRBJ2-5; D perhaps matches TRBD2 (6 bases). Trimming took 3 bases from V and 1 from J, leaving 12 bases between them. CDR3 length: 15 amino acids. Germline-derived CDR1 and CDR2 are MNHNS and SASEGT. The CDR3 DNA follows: TGTGCCAGCAGTGACGGTGGGGGGACCCAAGAGACCCAGTACTTC. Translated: CASSDGGGTQETQYF.

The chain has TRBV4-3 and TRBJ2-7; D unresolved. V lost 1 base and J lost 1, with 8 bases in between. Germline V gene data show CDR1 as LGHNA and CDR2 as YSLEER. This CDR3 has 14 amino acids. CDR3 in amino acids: CASSQVSTSYEQYF. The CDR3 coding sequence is TGCGCCAGCAGCCAAGTTAGCACTTCCTACGAGCAGTACTTC.

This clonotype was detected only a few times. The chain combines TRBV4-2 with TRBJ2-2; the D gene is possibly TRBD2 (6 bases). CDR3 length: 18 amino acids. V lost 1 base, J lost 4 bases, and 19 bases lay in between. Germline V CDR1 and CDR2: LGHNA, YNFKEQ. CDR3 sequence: CASSQVGVGTRGTGELFF. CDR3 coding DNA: TGTGCCAGCAGCCAAGTAGGAGTCGGGACTCGGGGCACCGGGGAGCTGTTTTTT.

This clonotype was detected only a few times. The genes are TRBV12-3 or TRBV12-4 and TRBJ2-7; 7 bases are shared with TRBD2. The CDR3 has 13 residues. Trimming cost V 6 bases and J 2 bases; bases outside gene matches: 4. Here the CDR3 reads CASRPGGTYEQYF. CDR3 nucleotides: TGTGCCAGCAGACCGGGGGGAACCTACGAGCAGTACTTC.

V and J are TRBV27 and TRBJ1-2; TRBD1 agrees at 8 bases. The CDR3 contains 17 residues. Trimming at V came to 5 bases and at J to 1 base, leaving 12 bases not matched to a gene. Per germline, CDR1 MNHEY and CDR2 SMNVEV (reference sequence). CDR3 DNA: TGTGCCAGCAGTCAACTCTCCACGGACAGGGTTAACTATGGCTACACCTTC. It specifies CASSQLSTDRVNYGYTF.

CDR3 region: CASSQLAGKNEQFF. The CDR3 nucleotides read TGTGCCAGCAGCCAACTAGCGGGGAAAAATGAGCAGTTCTTC. This chain links TRBV3-1 with TRBJ2-1, with 9 positions matching TRBD2. The germline gives CDR1 LGHDT, CDR2 YNNKEL (reference sequence). The CDR3 runs 14 residues. V trimming: 2 bases; J trimming: 7 bases; junction bases outside the gene matches: 3.

CDR3 sequence reads: CSANRGWETQYF. In DNA form, the CDR3 reads TGCAGTGCTAATCGGGGGTGGGAGACCCAGTACTTC. V gene TRBV20-1 combines with J gene TRBJ2-5; tentative D call: TRBD2 (6 bases). The CDR3 has 12 amino acids. Germline V CDR1 and CDR2: DFQATT, SNEGSKA (reference sequence). V was trimmed by 4 bases and J by 5 bases, leaving 11 bases between them.

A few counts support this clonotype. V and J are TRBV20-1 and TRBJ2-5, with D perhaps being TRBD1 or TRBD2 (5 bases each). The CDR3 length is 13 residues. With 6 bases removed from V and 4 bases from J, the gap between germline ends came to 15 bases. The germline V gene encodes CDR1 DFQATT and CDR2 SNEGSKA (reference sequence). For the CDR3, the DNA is TGCAGTGCAACGGATGGGGCGGGAGAGACCCAGTACTTC. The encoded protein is CSATDGAGETQYF.

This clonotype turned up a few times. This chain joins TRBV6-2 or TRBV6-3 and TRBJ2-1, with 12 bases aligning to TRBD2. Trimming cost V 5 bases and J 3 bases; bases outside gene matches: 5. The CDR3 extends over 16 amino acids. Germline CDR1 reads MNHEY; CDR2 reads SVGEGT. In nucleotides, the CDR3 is TGTGCCAGCAGTCGACTAGCGGGAGCCTACTACAATGAGCAGTTCTTC. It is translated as CASSRLAGAYYNEQFF.

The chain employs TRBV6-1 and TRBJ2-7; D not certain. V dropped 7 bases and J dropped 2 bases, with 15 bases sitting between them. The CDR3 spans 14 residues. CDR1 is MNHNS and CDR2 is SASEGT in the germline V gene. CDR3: CASKLAASTYEQYF. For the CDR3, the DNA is TGTGCCAGCAAACTGGCAGCTTCCACCTACGAGCAGTACTTC.

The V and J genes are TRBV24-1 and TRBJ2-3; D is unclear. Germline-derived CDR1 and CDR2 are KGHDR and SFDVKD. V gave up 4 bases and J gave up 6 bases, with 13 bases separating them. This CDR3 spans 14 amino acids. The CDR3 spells CATSEKAYSDTQYF. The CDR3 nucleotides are TGTGCCACCAGTGAAAAGGCTTACTCCGATACGCAGTATTTT.

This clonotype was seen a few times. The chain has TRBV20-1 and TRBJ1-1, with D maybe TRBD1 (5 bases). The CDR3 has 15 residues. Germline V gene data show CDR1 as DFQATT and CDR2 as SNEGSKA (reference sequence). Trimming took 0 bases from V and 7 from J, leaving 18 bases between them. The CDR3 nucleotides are TGCAGTGCTAGAGATTCTAGAAGGGACCCCCTTGAAGCTTTCTTT. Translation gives CSARDSRRDPLEAFF.

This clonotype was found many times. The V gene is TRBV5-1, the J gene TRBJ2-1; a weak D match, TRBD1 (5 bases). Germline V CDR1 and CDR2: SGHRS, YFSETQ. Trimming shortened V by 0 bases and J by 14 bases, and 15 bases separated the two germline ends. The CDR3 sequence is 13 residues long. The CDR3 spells CASSLDGHVEEFF. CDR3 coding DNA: TGCGCCAGCAGCTTGGATGGACATGTCGAGGAGTTCTTC.

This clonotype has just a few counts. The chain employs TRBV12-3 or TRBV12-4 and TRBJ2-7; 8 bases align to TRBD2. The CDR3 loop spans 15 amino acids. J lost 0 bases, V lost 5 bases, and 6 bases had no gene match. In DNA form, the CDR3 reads TGTGCCAGCAGTGTTAGCGGGGCATACTCCTACGAGCAGTACTTC. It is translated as CASSVSGAYSYEQYF.

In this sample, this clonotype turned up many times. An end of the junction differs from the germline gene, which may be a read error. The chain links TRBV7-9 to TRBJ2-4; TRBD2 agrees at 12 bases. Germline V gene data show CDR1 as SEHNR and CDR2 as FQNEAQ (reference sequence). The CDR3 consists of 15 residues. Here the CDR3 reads CASSLAGGAKNIQYF. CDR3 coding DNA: TGTGCCAGCAGCCTAGCGGGAGGGGCCAAAAACATTCAGTACTTC.

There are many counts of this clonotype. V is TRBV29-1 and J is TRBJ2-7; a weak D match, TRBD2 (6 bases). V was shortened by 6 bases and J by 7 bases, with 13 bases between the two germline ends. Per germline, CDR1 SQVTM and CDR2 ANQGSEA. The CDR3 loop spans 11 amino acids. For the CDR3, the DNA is TGCAGCGTCAACCGAGCGGGTGAGCAGTACTTC. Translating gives CSVNRAGEQYF.

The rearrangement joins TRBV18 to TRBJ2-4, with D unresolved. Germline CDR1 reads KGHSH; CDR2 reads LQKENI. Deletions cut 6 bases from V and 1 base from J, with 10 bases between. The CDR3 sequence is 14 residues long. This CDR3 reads CASSSAGAKNIQYF. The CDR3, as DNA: TGTGCCAGCTCCTCGGCCGGGGCCAAAAACATTCAGTACTTC.

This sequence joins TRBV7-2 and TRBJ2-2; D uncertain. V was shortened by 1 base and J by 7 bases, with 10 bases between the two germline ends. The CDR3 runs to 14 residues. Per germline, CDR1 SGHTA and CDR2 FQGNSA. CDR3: CASSLGHVGGELFF. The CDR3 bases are TGTGCCAGCAGCTTAGGGCACGTGGGCGGGGAGCTGTTTTTT.